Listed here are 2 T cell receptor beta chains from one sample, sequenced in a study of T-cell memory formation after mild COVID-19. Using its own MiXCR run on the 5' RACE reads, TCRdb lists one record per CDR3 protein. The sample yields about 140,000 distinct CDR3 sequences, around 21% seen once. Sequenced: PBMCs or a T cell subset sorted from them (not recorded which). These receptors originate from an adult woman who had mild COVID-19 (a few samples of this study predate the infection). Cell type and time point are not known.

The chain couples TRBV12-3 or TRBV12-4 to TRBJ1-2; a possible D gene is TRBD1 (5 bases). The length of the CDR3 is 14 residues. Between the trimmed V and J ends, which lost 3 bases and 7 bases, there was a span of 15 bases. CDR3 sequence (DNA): TGTGCCAGCAGTTTCCGGGGCGACTCCTCTGGCTACACCTTC. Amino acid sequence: CASSFRGDSSGYTF.

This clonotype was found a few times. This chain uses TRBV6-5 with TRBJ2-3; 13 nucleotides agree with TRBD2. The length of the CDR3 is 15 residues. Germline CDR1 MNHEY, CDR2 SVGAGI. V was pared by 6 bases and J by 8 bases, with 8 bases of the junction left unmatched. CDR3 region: CASSSTSGRAGTQYF. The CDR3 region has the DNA TGTGCCAGCAGCTCCACTAGCGGGAGGGCCGGTACGCAGTATTTT.